This T cell receptor beta chain was identified in a study of cytotoxic CD8 clonotypes in ibrutinib-treated CLL. Study details: Of the patients, 11 were relapsed/refractory, under 16 treatment-naive and about 17 IGHV unmutated. General study results and limits: Under treatment, the uncommon public clonotypes either contracted or remained stable. Rising at ibrutinib response, clonality subsequently fell back toward baseline at progression.

This clone was seen more than once but under ten times. The target antigen is unknown. The CDR3 is made up of 17 amino acids. Germline lookup yields CDR1 SGHVS and CDR2 FQNEAQ. V lost 5 bases, J lost 2 bases, and 13 bases stayed unmatched. Method: immunoSEQ multiplex PCR; TCRdb's copy keeps in-frame clones and lacks some. In the table there are roughly 70,000 clones, 80% of which are singletons. Sequencing was performed on PBMCs, taken at disease progression, from a patient treated with ibrutinib. The chain has TRBV7-8 and TRBJ2-7, with TRBD1 matching 9 bases. The TCR comes from a human donor with chronic lymphocytic leukemia. The CDR3 DNA sequence: TGTGCCAGCAGCCTCGGGACAGGGAGGCAGTACACCTACGAGCAGTACTTC. Amino acid sequence: CASSLGTGRQYTYEQYF.